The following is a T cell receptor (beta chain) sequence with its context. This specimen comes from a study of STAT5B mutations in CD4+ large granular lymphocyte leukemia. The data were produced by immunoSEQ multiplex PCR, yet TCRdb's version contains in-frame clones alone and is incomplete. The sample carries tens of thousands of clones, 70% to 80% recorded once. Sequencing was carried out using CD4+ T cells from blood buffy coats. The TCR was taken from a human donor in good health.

The CDR3 protein is CASTRTGYYEQYF. In DNA, the CDR3 is TGTGCCAGTACCAGGACAGGGTACTACGAGCAGTACTTC. V and J are TRBV19 and TRBJ2-7; 8 positions match TRBD1. Looked up from germline, CDR1 is LNHDA and CDR2 is SQIVND (reference sequence). Losses at the gene ends were 7 bases for V and 3 bases for J; bases not matched to a gene: 5. This CDR3 spans 13 amino acids.